This T cell receptor beta chain was retrieved from a study of T cell repertoires in cytomegalovirus infection. The study, taken as a whole, reports: Predominance within the ex vivo response was attributable to HLA-C-restricted CMV-specific TCR beta clonotypes.

There are a few counts of this clonotype. Its target is unknown. This CDR3 spans 16 amino acids. Germline V gene data show CDR1 as MGHRA and CDR2 as YSYEKL. Trimming stripped 0 bases from V and 2 bases from J, with 13 bases between. TCRdb re-derived calls from the reads in MiXCR, one entry per CDR3 protein. The table has roughly 80,000 distinct CDR3 sequences, roughly 25% seen once; the top ten hold roughly 50%. The TCR was taken from a human donor in good health (CMV status not recorded). Some clones in this sample may be carry-over from other donors' samples. The rearrangement links TRBV4-1 to TRBJ1-2; TRBD1 might be the D (5 bases). The starting material was CD8+ T cells from cultured PBMCs, obtained from culture after CMV antigen stimulation. CDR3 sequence: CASSQDTGGTNYGYTF. The DNA for the CDR3 is TGCGCCAGCAGCCAAGATACAGGCGGAACAAACTATGGCTACACCTTC.